What follows describes a single TCR beta chain. Its specificity is not known. This specimen comes from a study of T cell responses to AZD1222 COVID-19 vaccine. Germline V CDR1 and CDR2: WNHNN, SYGVQD (reference sequence). V dropped 8 bases and J dropped 0 bases, with 8 bases sitting between them. The CDR3 runs to 13 residues. Profiled with immunoSEQ multiplex PCR; TCRdb holds only in-frame clones, not every one. Of 150,000 to 200,000 clones in the sample, about 93% are singletons; the top ten hold approximately 0.6%. Findings of the study overall: Only a handful of AZD1222 recipients tested seropositive at baseline.

The material was peripheral blood, obtained on day 0 of AZD1222 vaccination. V usage is TRBV10-1 and J usage is TRBJ2-1; D gene unclear. This TCR derives from an adult in good health. CDR3: CASLSGSYNEQFF. In nucleotides, the CDR3 is TGCGCCAGCCTTTCGGGCTCCTACAATGAGCAGTTCTTC.